This T cell receptor (beta chain) was retrieved from a study of blood T cell repertoires in COVID-19. This CDR3 has 19 amino acids. CDR1 is GTSNPN and CDR2 is SVGIG in the germline V gene (reference sequence). V dropped 0 bases and J dropped 4; count of bases not matched to a gene: 11. Method: immunoSEQ multiplex PCR; TCRdb's copy keeps in-frame clones and lacks some. The sample lists about 410,000 clones; 86% were seen once. The rearrangement joins TRBV30 to TRBJ2-3, with 15 bases aligning to TRBD2. The sample taken for sequencing was peripheral blood. The sequence derives from a woman aged 25 to 39 with active or convalescent COVID-19. CDR3 nucleotide sequence: TGTGCCTGGAGTGTCCAACGGACTAGCGGGGGGGCAAGGGCAGATACGCAGTATTTT. The encoded protein is CAWSVQRTSGGARADTQYF.